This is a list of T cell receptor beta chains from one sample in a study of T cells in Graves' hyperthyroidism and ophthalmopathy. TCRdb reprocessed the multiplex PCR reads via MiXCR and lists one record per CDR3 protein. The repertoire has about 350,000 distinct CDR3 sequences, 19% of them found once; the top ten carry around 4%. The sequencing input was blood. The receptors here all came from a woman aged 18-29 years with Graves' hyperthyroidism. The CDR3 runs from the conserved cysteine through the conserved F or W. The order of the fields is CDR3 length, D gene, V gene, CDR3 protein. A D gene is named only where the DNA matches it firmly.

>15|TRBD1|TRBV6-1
CASRLERQGAYEQYF
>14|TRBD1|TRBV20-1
CSASTGQGLREQYF
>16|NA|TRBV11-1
CASSFGGLRLQETQYF
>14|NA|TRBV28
CASREDSHQETQYF
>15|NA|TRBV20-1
CSARDSVRRGETQYF
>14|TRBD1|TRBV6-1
CASRDWDRDYEQYF
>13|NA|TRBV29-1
CSVEPRGSYEQYF
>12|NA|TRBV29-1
CSVGRIGQPQHF
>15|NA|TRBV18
CASSPGTVSSYEQYF
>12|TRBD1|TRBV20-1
CSARQGETEAFF
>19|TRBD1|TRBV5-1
CASSLPTRDRTYSNQPQHF
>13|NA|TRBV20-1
CSASRDRNTEAFF
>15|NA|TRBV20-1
CSASRRKQGQETQYF
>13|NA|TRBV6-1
CASSEPGQAEAFF
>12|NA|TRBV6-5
CASRLGTGELFF
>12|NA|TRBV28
CASHSPNQPQHF
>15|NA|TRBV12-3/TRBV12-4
CASSLAGGLQETQYF
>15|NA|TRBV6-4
CASSELGENTGELFF
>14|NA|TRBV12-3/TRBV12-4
CASSLGKGWTEAFF
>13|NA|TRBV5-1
CASSLGFQETQYF
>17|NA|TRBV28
CASSLRVGPRGNQPQHF
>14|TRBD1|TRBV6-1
CASGTGAGTGELFF
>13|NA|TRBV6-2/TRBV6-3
CASAGQYQETQYF
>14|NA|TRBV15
CATSRVRRSEEQYF
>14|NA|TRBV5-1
CASSLRGTPPEAFF